These 26 T cell receptor beta chains were all obtained from the same sample, sequenced in a study of blood T cell repertoires in COVID-19. Clones were read by immunoSEQ multiplex PCR, and TCRdb kept only the in-frame ones, dropping some. The sample holds 140,000 or so clones, around nine tenths seen once. The specimen was peripheral blood. The receptors stem from a woman in her fifties or sixties with active or convalescent COVID-19.

This chain links TRBV7-2 with TRBJ1-6, with D unresolved. V was cut by 1 base and J by 6 bases, with 10 bases left in between. The CDR3 extends over 15 amino acids. Germline-derived CDR1 and CDR2 are SGHTA and FQGNSA. CDR3 amino acids: CASSLGLRVNSPLHF. The DNA for the CDR3 is TGTGCCAGCAGCTTAGGACTCAGAGTTAATTCACCCCTCCACTTT.

Worth noting for this clone: The same CDR3 arises from other DNA sequences in this sample as well. The chain is built from TRBV7-2 and TRBJ1-1; D not resolved. This CDR3 is built from 13 residues. Germline V gene data show CDR1 as SGHTA and CDR2 as FQGNSA. Deletions cut 1 base from V and 1 base from J, with 4 bases between. CDR3 coding DNA: TGTGCCAGCAGCTTAGGTCAGAACACTGAAGCTTTCTTT. Amino acid sequence: CASSLGQNTEAFF.

This rearrangement joins TRBV2 to TRBJ1-1; 9 nucleotides line up with TRBD1. Germline assignment: CDR1 SNHLY and CDR2 FYNNEI. V lost 1 base, J lost 5 bases, and 11 bases stayed unmatched. CDR3 size: 17 residues. The CDR3 here is CASSEGIWTGVKTEAFF. Here the CDR3 DNA reads TGTGCCAGCAGTGAAGGGATCTGGACAGGGGTAAAGACTGAAGCTTTCTTT.

Only one count was recorded for this clone. The gene calls are TRBV2 and TRBJ2-7; D possibly corresponds to TRBD1 (5 bases). Germline lookup yields CDR1 SNHLY and CDR2 FYNNEI. The CDR3 length is 13 residues. V was trimmed by 6 bases and J by 0 bases, leaving 9 bases between them. The chain's CDR3 is CASSATVSYEQYF. For the CDR3, the DNA is TGTGCCAGCAGCGCGACAGTCTCCTACGAGCAGTACTTC.

V is TRBV4-3 and J is TRBJ1-1; no reliable D call. The V gene's germline CDR1 is LGHNA and CDR2 YSLEER. The CDR3 is 16 residues long. The V end was cut by 6 bases, the J end by 0 bases, with 17 bases between. CDR3 in amino acids: CASRDFSENMNTEAFF. CDR3 nucleotides: TGCGCCAGCAGGGATTTCTCGGAGAACATGAACACTGAAGCTTTCTTT.

The chain couples TRBV4-1 to TRBJ2-7, with 7 bases matching TRBD2. V was pared by 1 base and J by 0 bases, with 6 bases of the junction left unmatched. Germline assignment: CDR1 MGHRA and CDR2 YSYEKL. The CDR3 length is 16 residues. CDR3 DNA sequence: TGCGCCAGCAGCCAAGTTATCGGGGGGAACTCCTACGAGCAGTACTTC. Protein product: CASSQVIGGNSYEQYF.

The V call is TRBV7-2, the J call TRBJ1-2, with 8 positions matching TRBD1. CDR3 length equals 15 residues. CDR1 and CDR2 from the germline V gene are SGHTA and FQGNSA. Trimming took 2 bases from V and 4 from J; bases not matched to a gene: 6. In DNA, the CDR3 is TGTGCCAGCAGCTTACAAACAGGGGGTTTCTATGGCTACACCTTC. It translates to CASSLQTGGFYGYTF.

The chain joins TRBV6-5 to TRBJ1-6, with TRBD1 identical over 7 bases. Losses at the gene ends were 8 bases for V and 5 bases for J; bases not matched to a gene: 3. Germline V CDR1 and CDR2: MNHEY, SVGAGI. CDR3 length equals 13 residues. CDR3 residues: CASDRANNSPLHF. For the CDR3, the DNA is TGTGCCAGCGACAGGGCCAATAATTCACCCCTCCACTTT.

CDR3 bases: TGCGCCAGCAGCCAAGAGCAGGGGAATGGCTACACCTTC. Translating gives CASSQEQGNGYTF. The chain is built from TRBV4-1 and TRBJ1-2, with D possibly matching TRBD1 (6 bases). CDR1 MGHRA and CDR2 YSYEKL come from the germline V gene. The CDR3 loop spans 13 amino acids. Deletions cut 0 bases from V and 6 bases from J, with 8 bases between.

This rearrangement joins TRBV7-2 to TRBJ2-2; 7 bases map to TRBD2. Per the germline V gene, CDR1 is SGHTA and CDR2 is FQGNSA. The junction had 7 bases not matched to a gene; V was cut back by 3 bases and J by 6 bases. The CDR3 runs 15 residues. CDR3 coding DNA: TGTGCCAGCAGCTTTGGCGGGAGAAACGCCGGGGAGCTGTTTTTT. It is translated as CASSFGGRNAGELFF. Based on the CDR3 plus reference TRBV7-2 and TRBJ2-2, the full variable domain is GAGVSQSPSNKVTEKGKDVELRCDPISGHTALYWYRQSLGQGLEFLIYFQGNSAPDKSGLPSDRFSAERTGGSVSTLTIQRTQQEDSAVYLCASSFGGRNAGELFFGEGSRLTVL.

This clone was counted between two and nine times. The gene calls are TRBV7-9 and TRBJ2-1; unclear D gene. CDR3 length equals 14 residues. The V gene lost 3 bases and the J gene lost 0 bases, with 6 bases spanning the gap. Germline V lookup: CDR1 SEHNR, CDR2 FQNEAQ (reference sequence). Here the CDR3 DNA reads TGTGCCAGCAGCTTTGGCGGCTCCTACAATGAGCAGTTCTTC. Protein sequence: CASSFGGSYNEQFF.

This chain links TRBV6-5 with TRBJ1-2; D gene unclear. This CDR3 is built from 13 residues. CDR1 and CDR2 from the germline V gene are MNHEY and SVGAGI. Trimming cost V 10 bases and J 7 bases, with 19 bases left between them. CDR3 sequence reads: CATEGFSAGGYTF. The CDR3 DNA follows: TGTGCCACCGAGGGCTTCTCCGCGGGTGGCTACACCTTC.

The V and J genes are TRBV2 and TRBJ1-5; a weak D match, TRBD1 (6 bases). V dropped 4 bases and J dropped 3 bases, with 7 bases sitting between them. From germline, CDR1 is SNHLY and CDR2 FYNNEI. CDR3 length: 13 residues. The CDR3 here is CASSAGVNQPQHF. CDR3 sequence (DNA): TGTGCCAGCAGTGCAGGGGTCAATCAGCCCCAGCATTTT.

This clone was seen more than once but under ten times. The chain carries TRBV14 and TRBJ2-7; D gene unclear. Germline lookup yields CDR1 SGHDN and CDR2 FVKESK. Trimming removed 4 bases at V and 1 base at J, with 5 bases between. The CDR3 is 12 amino acids. The CDR3 protein is CASSPQSYEQYF. DNA of the CDR3: TGTGCCAGCAGCCCCCAATCCTACGAGCAGTACTTC.

CDR3 region: CASSQIGQGAQRGGYTF. CDR3 sequence (DNA): TGCGCCAGCAGCCAAATCGGACAGGGGGCGCAGAGAGGTGGCTACACCTTC. The chain joins TRBV5-1 to TRBJ1-2; 11 bases line up with TRBD1. The V gene's germline CDR1 is SGHRS and CDR2 YFSETQ. V lost 4 bases, J lost 7 bases, and 15 bases stayed unmatched. The CDR3 loop spans 17 amino acids.

There are a few counts of this clone. The V and J genes are TRBV30 and TRBJ1-5; maybe TRBD1 (6 bases). CDR1 is GTSNPN and CDR2 is SVGIG in the germline V gene (reference sequence). V shed 2 bases and J shed 4 bases, with 12 bases lying between them. The CDR3 covers 14 residues. Here the CDR3 reads CAWSFGGRNQPQHF. CDR3 in DNA: TGTGCCTGGAGTTTCGGGGGGCGGAATCAGCCCCAGCATTTT. The whole variable domain, remainder taken from reference TRBV30 and TRBJ1-5, is SQTIHQWPATLVQPVGSPLSLECTVEGTSNPNLYWYRQAAGRGLQLLFYSVGIGQISSEVPQNLSASRPQDRQFILSSKKLLLSDSGFYLCAWSFGGRNQPQHFGDGTRLSIL.

V gene TRBV2 combines with J gene TRBJ2-3, with D possibly TRBD2 on 5 matching bases. The CDR3 is 14 residues long. V was trimmed by 5 bases and J by 1 base, leaving 10 bases between them. The germline gives CDR1 SNHLY, CDR2 FYNNEI. The CDR3 DNA follows: TGTGCCAGCAGTAGGACGGAGGGCACAGATACGCAGTATTTT. Protein product: CASSRTEGTDTQYF. The full variable domain, completed using reference TRBV2 and TRBJ2-3, is EPEVTQTPSHQVTQMGQEVILRCVPISNHLYFYWYRQILGQKVEFLVSFYNNEISEKSEIFDDQFSVERPDGSNFTLKIRSTKLEDSAMYFCASSRTEGTDTQYFGPGTRLTVL.

The chain recombines TRBV12-5 with TRBJ2-7; the match to TRBD1 covers 8 bases. Germline-derived CDR1 and CDR2 are LGHNT and FRNRAP. Germline trimming cut 1 base from V and 0 bases from J; bases unmatched to any gene: 2. The CDR3 totals 15 residues. The CDR3 nucleotides read TGTGCTAGTGGTTTGGGACAGGGGAGCTCCTACGAGCAGTACTTC. It encodes CASGLGQGSSYEQYF.

This clone is a singleton in its sample. The chain links TRBV5-1 to TRBJ1-1; 10 nucleotides align to TRBD1. Germline CDR1 SGHRS, CDR2 YFSETQ. V shed 4 bases and J 2 bases; nucleotides not matched to a gene: 8. This CDR3 region has 16 residues. CDR3 loop: CASSPGQGGVNTEAFF. CDR3 coding DNA: TGCGCCAGCAGCCCCGGACAGGGGGGAGTCAACACTGAAGCTTTCTTT. Supplemented by reference TRBV5-1 and TRBJ1-1, the full variable domain reads KAGVTQTPRYLIKTRGQQVTLSCSPISGHRSVSWYQQTPGQGLQFLFEYFSETQRNKGNFPGRFSGRQFSNSRSEMNVSTLELGDSALYLCASSPGQGGVNTEAFFGQGTRLTVV.

The J gene is TRBJ2-1, the V gene TRBV11-2, with 8 nucleotides matching TRBD2. With V trimmed by 7 bases and J by 7 bases, 12 bases remained unmatched. This CDR3 spans 15 amino acids. Germline lookup yields CDR1 SGHAT and CDR2 FQNNGV. In nucleotides, the CDR3 is TGTGCCAGCACCAACGGGGAACTAGCGGTTAATGAGCAGTTCTTC. This encodes CASTNGELAVNEQFF.

The chain is built from TRBV30 and TRBJ2-7; weak D call: TRBD2 (6 bases). Trimming left V 0 bases short and J 1 base short, with 10 bases between. CDR1 and CDR2 (germline): GTSNPN, SVGIG (reference sequence). CDR3 length: 14 residues. The CDR3 spells CAWSVGGASYEQYF. In DNA, the CDR3 is TGTGCCTGGAGTGTAGGCGGGGCATCCTACGAGCAGTACTTC.

The chain is built from TRBV28 and TRBJ1-5; no clear D gene. Trimming removed 10 bases at V and 3 bases at J, with 16 bases between. There are 14 residues in the CDR3. The germline V gene has CDR1 MDHEN and CDR2 SYDVKM. CDR3 loop: CATTPGPLNQPQHF. CDR3 coding DNA: TGTGCCACCACCCCTGGGCCGCTCAATCAGCCCCAGCATTTT. Complete variable domain (other parts from reference TRBV28 and TRBJ1-5): DVKVTQSSRYLVKRTGEKVFLECVQDMDHENMFWYRQDPGLGLRLIYFSYDVKMKEKGDIPEGYSVSREKKERFSLILESASTNQTSMYLCATTPGPLNQPQHFGDGTRLSIL.

This chain uses TRBV30 with TRBJ1-4; D ambiguous. Germline CDR1 GTSNPN, CDR2 SVGIG (reference sequence). V shed 6 bases and J shed 0 bases, with 11 bases lying between them. The CDR3 is made up of 14 amino acids. Here the CDR3 reads CACPLSATNEKLFF. DNA for the CDR3: TGTGCCTGCCCTTTATCTGCAACTAATGAAAAACTGTTTTTT.

This clone showed up just a few times. The chain carries TRBV6-1 and TRBJ2-1, with TRBD1 as a possible D gene (6 bases). V was cut by 6 bases and J by 4 bases, with 16 bases left in between. This CDR3 has 15 residues. From germline, CDR1 is MNHNS and CDR2 SASEGT. Here the CDR3 reads CASSSGTLQYNEQFF. In nucleotides, the CDR3 is TGTGCCAGCAGCTCCGGGACATTACAGTACAATGAGCAGTTCTTC.

CDR3 in amino acids: CAIRDRGSGANVLTF. As DNA, the CDR3 is TGTGCCATCAGGGACAGGGGCTCTGGGGCCAACGTCCTGACTTTC. The genes are TRBV10-3 and TRBJ2-6; TRBD1 matches 9 bases. This CDR3 comprises 15 residues. V lost 6 bases to trimming and J lost 0 bases; unmatched junction nucleotides: 0. The germline CDR1 and CDR2 sequences are ENHRY and SYGVKD.

This chain links TRBV25-1 with TRBJ1-2; D gene uncertain. The V end was cut by 3 bases, the J end by 4 bases, with 9 bases between. Germline CDR1 and CDR2: MGHDK and SYGVNS. There are 13 residues in the CDR3. CDR3 nucleotides: TGTGCCAGCAGTGATGGCACAGTCTATGGCTACACCTTC. Its translation: CASSDGTVYGYTF.